The clone carrying this T cell receptor (beta chain) was observed once. Its antigen is not identified. This sample is part of a study of PD-1 blockade in mismatch repair-deficient tumors. The overall study: Patients had over 10 mismatch repair-deficient cancer types, all previously treated and progressing.

Whole-study findings and limits: Rapid post-treatment expansion, then contraction, generally preceding radiologic response, marked tumor-resident clones.

Mismatch repair deficiency was confirmed in all patients, by PCR or immunohistochemistry. TCRs were sequenced from three patients responding to pembrolizumab. Libraries were prepared by immunoSEQ multiplex PCR; TCRdb keeps only in-frame clonotypes and omits some of them. The table lists 100,000 to 150,000 clones, 86% of them singletons, with approximately 15% in the top ten. V lost 3 bases to trimming and J lost 6 bases, with 21 bases between them. Germline values: CDR1 SGDLS, CDR2 YYNGEE. This CDR3 is built from 16 residues. The chain combines TRBV9 with TRBJ1-1; D ambiguous. This receptor was identified in an adult with mismatch repair-deficient cancer. The sequences come from peripheral blood, collected 44 weeks after starting pembrolizumab. CDR3 nucleotides: TGTGCCAGCAGCGGTCTCGGGTTCAACAGTATATCTGAAGCTTTCTTT. Its protein is CASSGLGFNSISEAFF. Together with reference TRBV9 and TRBJ1-1, the CDR3 gives the full variable domain: DSGVTQTPKHLITATGQRVTLRCSPRSGDLSVYWYQQSLDQGLQFLIQYYNGEERAKGNILERFSAQQFPDLHSELNLSSLELGDSALYFCASSGLGFNSISEAFFGQGTRLTVV.